This T cell receptor beta chain was observed in a study of shared clonotypes between healthy human individuals. Looked up from germline, CDR1 is LGHNA and CDR2 is YNFKEQ. V was shortened by 0 bases and J by 2 bases, with 18 bases between the two germline ends. The CDR3 sequence is 18 residues long. At deep level, the assay was performed. Each subset's genomic DNA was split evenly across several immunoSEQ plates. Unsorted PBMC DNA underwent sequencing on ten immunoSEQ deep assay plates. Here immunoSEQ multiplex PCR was the method, and the copy in TCRdb shows in-frame clones only, minus some. The data show around 500,000 clones, more than 75% seen once.

The rearrangement links TRBV4-2 to TRBJ2-3; D is possibly TRBD2 (5 bases). The sequence came from a woman aged 40 to 49 in good health. Some clones in this sample may be carry-over from other donors' samples. The sequenced sample was PBMCs. The CDR3 spells CASSQDFLGAENTDTQYF. The CDR3 nucleotides read TGTGCCAGCAGCCAAGACTTTCTTGGAGCGGAGAACACAGATACGCAGTATTTT.